These 27 T cell receptor beta chains came from one sample sequenced in a study of early T cells in non-severe SARS-CoV-2 infection. MiXCR, applied by TCRdb to the 5' RACE reads, yields one record per CDR3 protein. The sample records over 35,000 distinct CDR3 sequences, 3.5% to 5% being singletons. The specimen was whole blood. These receptors came from an adult who was a healthcare worker with PCR-confirmed SARS-CoV-2 infection or an uninfected control (not recorded which).

This clonotype was detected many times. This chain links TRBV11-2 with TRBJ2-7, with D possibly TRBD2 on 6 matching bases. With 3 bases removed from V and 6 bases from J, the gap between germline ends came to 18 bases. Germline CDR1 SGHAT, CDR2 FQNNGV. This CDR3 comprises 15 residues. The CDR3 loop is CASSFAGGTRSEQYF. CDR3 in DNA: TGTGCCAGCAGCTTTGCCGGCGGGACTCGGAGCGAGCAGTACTTC.

This clonotype was observed at least ten times. The chain uses TRBV12-3 or TRBV12-4 and TRBJ1-1; D is undetermined. The CDR3 contains 13 residues. V was cut by 2 bases and J by 6 bases, with 10 bases left in between. CDR3 sequence: CASSLSPEAEAFF. The CDR3 nucleotides are TGTGCCAGCAGTTTATCCCCAGAAGCTGAAGCTTTCTTT.

This clonotype appeared many times. The chain has TRBV19 and TRBJ1-5; D perhaps matches TRBD1 (5 bases). Germline V CDR1 and CDR2: LNHDA, SQIVND (reference sequence). Trimming took 6 bases from V and 6 from J, leaving 15 bases between them. This CDR3 is built from 14 residues. The CDR3 DNA reads TGTGCCAGTAGCCGGGGGGATTCCACTCAGCCCCAGCATTTT. This gives the protein CASSRGDSTQPQHF.

In this sample, this clonotype turned up many times. The genes are TRBV25-1 and TRBJ2-5; tentative D call: TRBD1 (5 bases). The CDR3 contains 13 residues. Germline-derived CDR1 and CDR2 are MGHDK and SYGVNS. V was shortened by 6 bases and J by 5 bases, with 13 bases between the two germline ends. CDR3 residues: CASSHRLGETQYF. The CDR3 coding sequence is TGTGCCAGCAGCCACAGGCTGGGGGAGACCCAGTACTTC.

This clonotype is judged medium-sized. The genes are TRBV3-1 and TRBJ1-2, with TRBD1 as a possible D gene (6 bases). This CDR3 has 15 amino acids. Per germline, CDR1 LGHDT and CDR2 YNNKEL (reference sequence). The V end was cut by 2 bases, the J end by 0 bases, with 10 bases between. DNA of the CDR3: TGTGCCAGCAGCCAACAGGGGTTGGCTAACTATGGCTACACCTTC. Translation: CASSQQGLANYGYTF.

This clonotype was detected a few times. The V gene is TRBV6-5, the J gene TRBJ1-1; no firm D call. The CDR3 covers 14 residues. V was cut by 0 bases and J by 8 bases, with 13 bases left in between. CDR1 and CDR2 from the germline V gene are MNHEY and SVGAGI. CDR3 DNA sequence: TGTGCCAGCAGTTACTCCTGGGCCCATCGGGAAGCTTTCTTT. Translated, it gives CASSYSWAHREAFF.

This clonotype was observed a handful of times. V gene TRBV3-1 combines with J gene TRBJ1-2; TRBD1 aligns across 7 bases. This CDR3 comprises 13 residues. V dropped 4 bases and J dropped 4; count of bases not matched to a gene: 3. Germline V gene data show CDR1 as LGHDT and CDR2 as YNNKEL (reference sequence). The CDR3 DNA follows: TGTGCCAGCAGCCGGACAGGCGTCTATGGCTACACCTTC. It encodes CASSRTGVYGYTF.

This clonotype was counted at least ten times. The CDR3 nucleotides are TGTGCCAGCAGGGTCGGGGACATGGTTCTCTCTGGGGCCAACGTCCTGACTTTC. It encodes CASRVGDMVLSGANVLTF. The genes are TRBV7-8 and TRBJ2-6; D possibly corresponds to TRBD1 (6 bases). This CDR3 comprises 18 residues. Trimming pared 6 bases from V and 0 bases from J, leaving 18 bases between. Germline-derived CDR1 and CDR2 are SGHVS and FQNEAQ.

As regards this clonotype: This may stem from a read error, because a much larger clone lies one nucleotide away. The chain carries TRBV12-2 and TRBJ1-2; TRBD1, the table's D call, was not compared with the DNA. TRBV12-2 is a recognized pseudogene. The CDR3 is 13 amino acids. The DNA of the CDR3 is TGTGCAAGTCGCGTACGGGATTCTGTCGGCTACACCTTC. As protein: CASRVRDSVGYTF.

This clonotype showed up many times. The CDR3 reads CASSRQEPSTDTQYF. The CDR3 coding sequence is TGTGCCAGCTCACGACAGGAGCCTAGCACAGATACGCAGTATTTT. The genes are TRBV18 and TRBJ2-3; D is perhaps TRBD1 (6 bases). Germline V lookup: CDR1 KGHSH, CDR2 LQKENI. The CDR3 spans 15 residues. Trimming removed 4 bases at V and 0 bases at J, with 11 bases between.

Ten or more counts support this clonotype. This rearrangement joins TRBV9 to TRBJ2-7, with TRBD1 matching over 8 bases. J gave up 3 bases and V 0 bases, and 5 bases lay outside the gene matches. Germline V gene lookup returns CDR1 SGDLS and CDR2 YYNGEE. This CDR3 has 15 residues. CDR3 DNA sequence: TGTGCCAGCAGCGTAGCCGGACAGGGCGGCTACGAGCAGTACTTC. This encodes CASSVAGQGGYEQYF.

This clonotype occurred many times. The rearrangement joins TRBV3-1 to TRBJ2-1; D might be TRBD1 (5 bases). The germline V and J ends were trimmed by 2 bases and 15 bases, with 17 bases remaining between them. Germline CDR1 reads LGHDT; CDR2 reads YNNKEL (reference sequence). The CDR3 covers 13 residues. CDR3 nucleotide sequence: TGTGCCAGCAGCCAAACCGAACAGGCCTATCGGTTCTTC. As protein: CASSQTEQAYRFF.

This clonotype was detected a few times. The V and J genes are TRBV9 and TRBJ1-1, with D possibly TRBD1 on 5 matching bases. The CDR3 consists of 14 residues. V lost 0 bases and J lost 0, with 6 bases in between. Germline V gene data show CDR1 as SGDLS and CDR2 as YYNGEE. The CDR3 here is CASSVEGVNTEAFF. CDR3 nucleotides: TGTGCCAGCAGCGTAGAAGGGGTGAACACTGAAGCTTTCTTT.

This clonotype was picked up many times. The rearrangement uses TRBV6-1 and TRBJ2-1; 13 bases agree with TRBD2. CDR3 length: 15 residues. Germline V gives CDR1 MNHNS, CDR2 SASEGT. V lost 8 bases, J lost 0 bases, and 1 base stayed unmatched. The CDR3 sequence: CASRLAGGSYNEQFF. The CDR3 DNA sequence: TGTGCCAGCCGACTAGCGGGGGGCTCCTACAATGAGCAGTTCTTC.

The chain joins TRBV5-1 to TRBJ1-1, with D possibly being TRBD1 (5 bases). CDR1 and CDR2 (germline): SGHRS, YFSETQ. The CDR3 extends over 14 amino acids. The V and J ends lost 1 base and 6 bases respectively, with 13 bases between them. The CDR3 sequence is CASSLRGGGAEAFF. The DNA of the CDR3 is TGCGCCAGCAGCTTGAGGGGTGGAGGGGCTGAAGCTTTCTTT.

This clonotype came up many times. J is TRBJ2-5 and V is TRBV20-1; D possibly corresponds to TRBD1 (5 bases). CDR1 DFQATT and CDR2 SNEGSKA come from the germline V gene (reference sequence). CDR3 length equals 13 residues. V lost 6 bases and J 3 bases, leaving 14 bases between the germline ends. CDR3 sequence (DNA): TGCAGTGCACCGACAGCCGATAAAGAGACCCAGTACTTC. As protein: CSAPTADKETQYF.

This clonotype came up many times. The rearrangement links TRBV7-9 to TRBJ2-3; no definite D call. The CDR3 runs 12 residues. Germline values: CDR1 SEHNR, CDR2 FQNEAQ (reference sequence). V lost 3 bases to trimming and J lost 7 bases, with 8 bases between them. CDR3 residues: CASSLVNNTQYF. CDR3 DNA: TGTGCCAGCAGCTTGGTAAACAATACGCAGTATTTT.

Many counts were recorded for this clonotype. The chain is built from TRBV12-3 or TRBV12-4 and TRBJ1-2, with 11 bases lining up with TRBD1. The length of the CDR3 is 14 residues. Trimming took 5 bases from V and 8 from J; bases not matched to a gene: 7. CDR3 region: CASSPGTGGGGYTF. For the CDR3, the DNA is TGTGCCAGCAGTCCTGGGACAGGGGGAGGAGGCTACACCTTC.

This clonotype was picked up many times. The chain uses TRBV12-3 or TRBV12-4 and TRBJ2-3, with 8 bases lining up with TRBD1. The CDR3 loop spans 14 amino acids. The ends lost 4 bases at V and 1 base at J; junction bases unmatched: 1. CDR3 DNA: TGTGCCAGCAGTTCACAGGGGGGCACAGATACGCAGTATTTT. Amino acids: CASSSQGGTDTQYF.

This clonotype has ten or more counts. This chain uses TRBV6-1 with TRBJ2-7, with 8 bases matching TRBD1. Losses at the gene ends were 6 bases for V and 0 bases for J; bases not matched to a gene: 13. Germline assignment: CDR1 MNHNS and CDR2 SASEGT. The CDR3 extends over 17 amino acids. The CDR3 region has the DNA TGTGCCAGCAGGGATGGGACAGGCAATATTCCCTCCTACGAGCAGTACTTC. Residues: CASRDGTGNIPSYEQYF.

Judged by abundance, this clonotype is medium-sized. V is TRBV7-2 and J is TRBJ2-1, with TRBD2 as a possible D gene (7 bases). V was clipped by 1 base and J by 8 bases, with 12 bases between them. There are 14 residues in the CDR3. Germline V gene lookup returns CDR1 SGHTA and CDR2 FQGNSA. The DNA for the CDR3 is TGTGCCAGCAGCTTAGGGACGGGGGGCGATGAGCAGTTCTTC. Translated: CASSLGTGGDEQFF.

This clonotype was seen repeatedly, ten times or more. The chain uses TRBV6-2 or TRBV6-3 and TRBJ1-2; no definite D call. Trimming took off 4 bases at V and 0 bases at J, with 12 bases between the two ends. The CDR3 length is 15 residues. Germline CDR1 reads MNHEY; CDR2 reads SVGEGT. The CDR3: CASSLDPTPNYGYTF. The CDR3 coding sequence is TGTGCCAGCAGTTTAGACCCGACACCTAACTATGGCTACACCTTC.

This clonotype was seen more than once but under ten times. V is TRBV5-6 and J is TRBJ2-5; D not resolved. Trimming left V 3 bases short and J 3 bases short, with 15 bases between. Germline V CDR1 and CDR2: SGHDT, YYEEEE. The CDR3 sequence is 15 residues long. The CDR3 is CASSSRIPGKETQYF. CDR3 sequence (DNA): TGTGCCAGCAGCTCAAGAATCCCGGGTAAAGAGACCCAGTACTTC.

This clonotype occurred many times. The V and J genes are TRBV3-1 and TRBJ2-5; no clear D gene. Germline assignment: CDR1 LGHDT and CDR2 YNNKEL (reference sequence). V lost 6 bases to trimming and J lost 2 bases, with 10 bases between them. This CDR3 is built from 13 residues. CDR3 in amino acids: CASSLQQQETQYF. The CDR3 DNA follows: TGTGCCAGCAGTTTACAGCAGCAAGAGACCCAGTACTTC.

The V call is TRBV3-1, the J call TRBJ1-6, with TRBD1 as a possible D gene (5 bases). Trimming left V 6 bases short and J 7 bases short, with 16 bases between. This CDR3 is 15 amino acids long. Germline CDR1 reads LGHDT; CDR2 reads YNNKEL (reference sequence). CDR3 DNA: TGTGCCAGCAGGATAGACAGACAGAAGAATTCACCCCTCCACTTT. Its protein product is CASRIDRQKNSPLHF.

This CDR3 reads CASGVRIAYEQYF. The CDR3 DNA sequence: TGTGCCTCCGGCGTCCGCATCGCCTACGAGCAGTACTTC. The chain uses TRBV7-8 and TRBJ2-7; D remains unclear. CDR3 length: 13 amino acids. V dropped 11 bases and J dropped 2 bases, with 16 bases sitting between them. The germline CDR1 and CDR2 sequences are SGHVS and FQNEAQ.

There are many counts of this clonotype. The chain has TRBV20-1 and TRBJ2-5; D is unresolved. The CDR3 has 13 amino acids. Germline values: CDR1 DFQATT, CDR2 SNEGSKA (reference sequence). The ends were cut back, 3 bases at V and 4 bases at J, with 12 bases in the middle. For the CDR3, the DNA is TGCAGTGCTAGTTCGAGAAGAGGAGAGACCCAGTACTTC. Its translation is CSASSRRGETQYF.